This entry is about one TCR beta chain. Its antigen remains unknown. The data were obtained in a study of identical twins. Template switching added a universal primer site; cDNA carried unique molecular identifiers. Each CDR3 protein is one row after TCRdb ran MiXCR on the 5' RACE reads. Here the sample spans hundreds of thousands of distinct CDR3 sequences, roughly 12% being singletons. Losses at the gene ends were 1 base for V and 8 bases for J; bases not matched to a gene: 13. Germline V lookup: CDR1 MGHRA, CDR2 YSYEKL. This CDR3 region has 17 residues. Study observations and caveats: Weaker excess twin sharing was seen among beta out-of-frame sequences.

A further study also used this sample, focusing on yellow fever vaccine responses in identical twins.

The chain combines TRBV4-1 with TRBJ2-1; 8 nucleotides line up with TRBD2. This receptor was taken from a young woman in good health. The sample was CD8+ T cells sorted from blood. The CDR3 spells CASSQALSGSWHYEQFF. The CDR3 DNA follows: TGCGCCAGCAGCCAAGCCCTCAGCGGGAGTTGGCATTATGAGCAGTTCTTC.